The entry below gives a single TCR beta chain sequence along with its context. Its matching antigen is unknown. These data are taken from a study of T cells expressing NK-cell markers. Study details: Just one sequenced donor of eight was HCMV-seronegative, while seven were seropositive. Findings and limits, study-wide: These clonotypes additionally ranked first within the CD3+CD56-NKG2C+ fraction of a few donors. The share of CD8+ T cells held by dominant NKG2C+ clonotypes was about 1.0-7.5% in several donors.

With UMIs, 5'RACE template switching was used to make TCR beta cDNA. One entry per CDR3 protein, without DNA, is what TCRdb gives after re-calling the 5' RACE reads. This sample contains around 550,000 distinct CDR3 sequences. Germline V gene data show CDR1 as MNHEY and CDR2 as SMNVEV (reference sequence). The CDR3 spans 11 residues. Sequencing was performed on blood T cells: a sorted CD56 or NKG2C T cell subset, CD4+ or CD8+ T cells, or bulk PBMC T cells (not recorded which). This sequence originates from a man aged 18 to 30 in good health. The V gene is TRBV27, the J gene TRBJ2-1; the D call of TRBD2 rests on TCRdb alone, since no DNA is present to check it. CDR3 loop: CASRRENEQFF.